These 8 T cell receptor beta chains originate from one sample sequenced in a study of spatial heterogeneity in lung cancer. Findings of the study overall: Tumoral mutation counts were tracked by counts of expanded intratumoral alpha and beta TCRs.

TCRdb re-analysed the 5' RACE reads in MiXCR, keeping a single row per CDR3 protein. The sample consists of around 13,000 distinct CDR3 sequences, roughly 5.6% of them appearing once. Stated time point: sample taken at primary tumor resection. Antigens for these TCRs are unknown. The sample was lung tumor tissue, taken at surgery. The receptor set was obtained from a male donor with early-stage non-small cell lung cancer.

This clonotype was detected ten times or more. This beta chain represents an off-target read in a library built for alpha chains; its size is of limited meaning. The V gene is TRBV7-8, the J gene TRBJ2-7; the D gene is possibly TRBD2 (7 bases). V was trimmed by 1 base and J by 3 bases, leaving 13 bases between them. The germline V gene encodes CDR1 SGHVS and CDR2 FQNEAQ. The CDR3 has 15 amino acids. The CDR3 loop reads CASSLVLGGHYEQYF. CDR3 in DNA: TGTGCCAGCAGCTTAGTATTGGGGGGGCACTACGAGCAGTACTTC.

This clonotype was found many times. Being off target in a library aimed at alpha chains, this beta chain has a size of little meaning. The chain carries TRBV6-6 and TRBJ2-2; possible D gene TRBD1, 6 bases. Per the germline V gene, CDR1 is MNHNY and CDR2 is SVGAGI (reference sequence). The CDR3 is made up of 14 amino acids. The V end was cut by 4 bases, the J end by 7 bases, with 13 bases between. CDR3 residues: CASSFRGMVGELFF. CDR3 in DNA: TGTGCCAGCAGTTTCAGGGGAATGGTCGGGGAGCTGTTTTTT.

Ten or more counts support this clonotype. Because this beta chain is a stray read in a library intended to capture alpha chains, its abundance should not be given much weight. The rearrangement uses TRBV18 and TRBJ2-7, with D possibly TRBD1 on 6 matching bases. Germline CDR1 reads KGHSH; CDR2 reads LQKENI. The CDR3 consists of 14 residues. Trimming shortened V by 2 bases and J by 3 bases, and 11 bases separated the two germline ends. The CDR3 is CASSPSPDSYEQYF. The CDR3 DNA reads as TGTGCCAGCTCACCATCCCCGGACAGCTACGAGCAGTACTTC.

Details on this clonotype: Because this beta chain is a stray read in a library intended to capture alpha chains, its abundance should not be given much weight. This chain's CDR3 is CASSLWTDQPQHF. The DNA of the CDR3 is TGTGCCAGCAGCCTCTGGACCGATCAGCCCCAGCATTTT. This rearrangement joins TRBV7-2 to TRBJ1-5, with D uncertain. V was shortened by 5 bases and J by 5 bases, with 10 bases between the two germline ends. This CDR3 has 13 amino acids. Germline loops: CDR1 SGHTA, CDR2 FQGNSA.

There are many counts of this clonotype. This beta chain slipped into a library made for alpha chains as a stray read, so its size is not meaningful. This chain connects TRBV29-1 to TRBJ2-5; TRBD2 matches at 9 bases. The CDR3 is made up of 14 amino acids. J lost 4 bases, V lost 7 bases, and 10 bases had no gene match. The germline CDR1 and CDR2 sequences are SQVTM and ANQGSEA. The CDR3: CSAPTSGRGETQYF. The DNA for the CDR3 is TGCAGCGCCCCGACTAGCGGCCGAGGAGAGACCCAGTACTTC.

This clonotype was counted at least ten times. Since it is a stray read in a library aimed at alpha chains, this beta chain has a size that is not meaningful. The chain couples TRBV12-3 or TRBV12-4 to TRBJ1-6, with a tentative D call TRBD1 (5 bases). Trimming cost V 2 bases and J 0 bases, with 8 bases left between them. The CDR3 is 16 amino acids. In nucleotides, the CDR3 is TGTGCCAGCAGTTTAAGACAGAGCTCCTATAATTCACCCCTCCACTTT. It is translated as CASSLRQSSYNSPLHF.

This clonotype appeared many times. Because this beta chain is a stray read in a library intended to capture alpha chains, its abundance should not be given much weight. The chain joins TRBV4-3 to TRBJ2-3, with D perhaps TRBD1 (6 bases). V dropped 5 bases and J dropped 5 bases, with 11 bases sitting between them. The CDR3 is made up of 13 amino acids. Germline assignment: CDR1 LGHNA and CDR2 YSLEER. This CDR3 is CASSDTGKDTQYF. CDR3 nucleotides: TGCGCCAGCAGCGACACAGGGAAAGATACGCAGTATTTT.

In its sample, this clonotype ranks as medium-sized. This beta chain is an off-target read within a library intended for alpha chains, so its frequency means little. The gene calls are TRBV11-2 and TRBJ2-3; unclear D gene. V was clipped by 4 bases and J by 4 bases, with 9 bases between them. The CDR3 has 13 residues. Germline values: CDR1 SGHAT, CDR2 FQNNGV. CDR3 DNA sequence: TGTGCCAGCAGCTCGCTGGCAGCAGATACGCAGTATTTT. As protein: CASSSLAADTQYF.